This entry features one T cell receptor beta chain sequence. Its antigen remains unidentified. Germline V gene lookup returns CDR1 SGHRS and CDR2 YFSETQ. The CDR3 is 15 amino acids. Trimming cost V 5 bases and J 4 bases; bases outside gene matches: 10. The data stem from a study of T cell responses to AZD1222 COVID-19 vaccine. Study-level information: Pooled together were second doses at about 4 or about 12 weeks. Study-level points and caveats: Mostly white British, mostly female donors; authors suggested clonal diversity may be underestimated. Two doses of AZD1222 preceded a rise in Spike-specific TCR breadth and depth. Repertoire samples came only from after the peak T cell response.

Here immunoSEQ multiplex PCR was the method, and the copy in TCRdb shows in-frame clones only, minus some. The table records over 100,000 clones, 84% of them present only once. The sample was peripheral blood, taken on day 0 of AZD1222 vaccination. The sequence was obtained from an adult in good health. The chain couples TRBV5-1 to TRBJ2-5, with TRBD1 matching over 8 bases. This chain's CDR3 is CASRQQGGSGETQYF. The CDR3 DNA reads as TGCGCCAGCAGGCAACAGGGGGGTTCGGGAGAGACCCAGTACTTC.